This T cell receptor beta chain was observed in a study of T cells after yellow fever vaccination. Looking at the study overall: Low-cell-number fractions underwent preparation using SMART-Seq v4 Ultra Low Input. Findings of the study overall: Some clonotypes, a small share, were shared between CD4 and CD8 compartments.

CDR3 length equals 14 residues. Germline V lookup: CDR1 SEHNR, CDR2 FQNEAQ (reference sequence). The V and J ends lost 4 bases and 2 bases respectively, with 11 bases between them. Using its own MiXCR run on the 5' RACE reads, TCRdb lists one record per CDR3 protein. In the table there are 500,000 to 650,000 distinct CDR3 sequences, 17% of which are singletons. This clonotype was detected only a few times. Its specificity is not known. The rearrangement links TRBV7-9 to TRBJ2-5; D unclear. The source material was PBMCs, sampled 5 days after the first yellow fever vaccination. The receptor was isolated from a young man who received the YFV17D yellow fever vaccine. CDR3 sequence: CASSSGRTQETQYF. The CDR3, as DNA: TGTGCCAGCAGCTCAGGACGGACGCAAGAGACCCAGTACTTC. The whole variable domain, remainder taken from reference TRBV7-9 and TRBJ2-5, is DTGVSQNPRHKITKRGQNVTFRCDPISEHNRLYWYRQTLGQGPEFLTYFQNEAQLEKSRLLSDRFSAERPKGSFSTLEIQRTEQGDSAMYLCASSSGRTQETQYFGPGTRLLVL.